Reported below is one T cell receptor (beta chain). What it binds is unknown. The data were taken from a study of T-cell memory formation after mild COVID-19. Study observations and caveats: CD4/CD8 balance held among clones contracting day 15 to 85, and later expanders leaned CD4+.

From the 5' RACE reads, TCRdb called clonotypes with MiXCR, one entry per CDR3 protein. The repertoire has 300,000 to 350,000 distinct CDR3 sequences, just under 20% of them found once; the top ten carry approximately 21%. In germline, CDR1 is MGHRA, CDR2 YSYEKL. This CDR3 contains 16 residues. V dropped 2 bases and J dropped 6; count of bases not matched to a gene: 11. What was sequenced was PBMCs or a T cell subset sorted from them (not recorded which). This rearrangement joins TRBV4-1 to TRBJ2-3; 7 positions match TRBD2. This receptor was obtained from a man between 18 and 29 years old who had mild COVID-19 (a few samples of this study predate the infection). Cell type and time point are not known. CDR3 amino acids: CASSQTPLGGSDTQYF. CDR3 DNA sequence: TGCGCCAGCAGCCAAACCCCCCTGGGGGGGTCGGATACGCAGTATTTT.